Listed here are 8 T cell receptor beta chains from one sample, sequenced in a study of blood T cell repertoires in COVID-19 (dated by TCRdb to 2020 to 2022). Library generation was performed with the immunoSEQ multiplex PCR assay. This is the immuneACCESS table as TCRdb keeps it, with only in-frame sequences that have V and J called. A part of the clones is gone; compared with another copy, unresolved V genes explain less than half, and the rest is unexplained. A total of some 66,000 clones appear in this sample, around 93% of them only once. The ten largest clones capture less than 9.5% of the sample. Sequences were obtained from peripheral blood. These receptors were collected from a human donor in a cohort sampled during active COVID-19.

J is TRBJ2-2 and V is TRBV5-1; TRBD1 matches 7 bases. Germline CDR1 reads SGHRS; CDR2 reads YFSETQ. This CDR3 comprises 16 residues. J gave up 1 base and V 2 bases, and 5 bases lay outside the gene matches. CDR3 protein: CASSFEGAWNTGELFF. DNA for the CDR3: TGCGCCAGCAGCTTCGAGGGGGCCTGGAACACCGGGGAGCTGTTTTTT.

The V and J genes are TRBV5-8 and TRBJ1-5, with D perhaps matching TRBD1 (5 bases). CDR1 is SGHTS and CDR2 is YDEGEE in the germline V gene. There are 15 residues in the CDR3. The V and J ends lost 3 bases and 4 bases respectively, with 14 bases between them. Written as DNA, the CDR3 is TGTGCCAGCAGCTCGCAGGGTGCGCTAAATCAGCCCCAGCATTTT. Translating gives CASSSQGALNQPQHF. The full variable domain, with the rest looked up from reference TRBV5-8 and TRBJ1-5, is EAGVTQSPTHLIKTRGQQATLRCSPISGHTSVYWYQQALGLGLQFLLWYDEGEERNRGNFPPRFSGRQFPNYSSELNVNALELEDSALYLCASSSQGALNQPQHFGDGTRLSIL.

This chain uses TRBV6-6 with TRBJ1-5; D may be TRBD1 (6 bases). CDR1 is MNHNY and CDR2 is SVGAGI in the germline V gene (reference sequence). The V end lost 11 bases, the J end lost 3 bases, and 11 bases lay between the germline ends. The CDR3 length is 12 residues. CDR3 sequence: CAAQGPNQPQHF. The CDR3 DNA reads TGTGCCGCACAGGGCCCCAATCAGCCCCAGCATTTT.

This sequence joins TRBV6-2 or TRBV6-3 and TRBJ2-1; 7 nucleotides line up with TRBD1. V lost 6 bases, J lost 6 bases, and 8 bases stayed unmatched. The CDR3 totals 14 residues. Germline loops: CDR1 MNHEY, CDR2 SVGEGT. This CDR3 reads CASSRTGIINEQFF. The CDR3 DNA reads as TGTGCCAGCAGCCGGACAGGCATTATCAATGAGCAGTTCTTC.

V and J are TRBV28 and TRBJ2-3; 8 bases are shared with TRBD2. The junction had 9 bases not matched to a gene; V was cut back by 6 bases and J by 4 bases. There are 15 residues in the CDR3. CDR1 and CDR2 from the germline V gene are MDHEN and SYDVKM. In nucleotides, the CDR3 is TGTGCCAGCAGGGTGAGCGGGAGCTTACCAGATACGCAGTATTTT. Amino acid sequence: CASRVSGSLPDTQYF.

This rearrangement joins TRBV4-1 to TRBJ1-5; D is perhaps TRBD1 (5 bases). CDR1 and CDR2 from the germline V gene are MGHRA and YSYEKL. CDR3 length: 16 residues. The V and J ends lost 1 base and 2 bases respectively, with 12 bases between them. CDR3 loop: CASSQGGTRGNQPQHF. The CDR3 DNA reads as TGCGCCAGCAGCCAAGGCGGGACGCGTGGCAATCAGCCCCAGCATTTT.

The V and J genes are TRBV6-2 or TRBV6-3 and TRBJ2-7; possible D gene TRBD2, 6 bases. V was shortened by 4 bases and J by 4 bases, with 20 bases between the two germline ends. There are 16 residues in the CDR3. Germline V gene data show CDR1 as MNHEY and CDR2 as SVGEGT. The CDR3 loop is CASSFPRRGDKYEQYF. CDR3 nucleotide sequence: TGTGCCAGCAGTTTCCCCCGGCGGGGAGATAAATACGAGCAGTACTTC.

The chain couples TRBV13 to TRBJ1-2; 8 bases are shared with TRBD1. The V segment lost 0 bases and the J segment 7 bases; nucleotides outside the gene matches: 4. There are 14 residues in the CDR3. Germline CDR1 PRHDT, CDR2 FYEKMQ (reference sequence). CDR3: CASSLGRGPFGYTF. In DNA form, the CDR3 reads TGTGCCAGCAGCTTAGGCAGGGGGCCCTTTGGCTACACCTTC.